What follows are 25 T cell receptor beta chains derived from one specimen sequenced in a study of T cell repertoires in cytomegalovirus infection. TCRdb called the reads again in MiXCR, with one record for every CDR3 protein. Among 450,000 to 650,000 distinct CDR3 sequences, more than 25% were seen once, and the ten largest hold 13%. The specimen was PBMCs. The receptor source for this set is a human donor in good health (CMV status not recorded). Some clones in this sample may be carry-over from other donors' samples.

The CDR3 DNA sequence: TGTGCCAGCAGCTTACTAGCGACCAGGAGGGACGAGCAGTACTTC. Translation gives CASSLLATRRDEQYF. The chain couples TRBV7-2 to TRBJ2-7; D possibly corresponds to TRBD2 (6 bases). Trimming removed 2 bases at V and 5 bases at J, with 16 bases between. CDR1 SGHTA and CDR2 FQGNSA come from the germline V gene. This CDR3 is 15 amino acids long.

This clonotype was seen more than once but under ten times. The CDR3, as DNA: TGTGCCAGCAGTTCCCCGCGGGACACCCTCTACGAGCAGTACTTC. Translation: CASSSPRDTLYEQYF. This chain joins TRBV28 and TRBJ2-7, with D perhaps assigned TRBD1 or TRBD2 (6 bases each). Germline CDR1 reads MDHEN; CDR2 reads SYDVKM. The length of the CDR3 is 15 residues. Between the trimmed V and J ends, which lost 4 bases and 3 bases, there was a span of 16 bases.

The chain uses TRBV18 and TRBJ2-7, with D possibly TRBD2 on 5 matching bases. This CDR3 spans 13 amino acids. V was shortened by 2 bases and J by 5 bases, with 10 bases between the two germline ends. Per germline, CDR1 KGHSH and CDR2 LQKENI. CDR3 loop: CASSPDELDEQYV. DNA of the CDR3: TGTGCCAGCTCACCAGATGAACTAGACGAGCAGTACGTC.

The chain links TRBV5-6 to TRBJ2-7; 10 bases map to TRBD1. There are 12 residues in the CDR3. V lost 7 bases to trimming and J lost 6 bases; unmatched junction nucleotides: 4. The V gene's germline CDR1 is SGHDT and CDR2 YYEEEE. The CDR3 DNA sequence: TGTGCCAGCGTGGGACAGGGGTTCGAGCAGTACTTC. It is translated as CASVGQGFEQYF.

V usage is TRBV7-6 and J usage is TRBJ2-1, with D possibly being TRBD1 or TRBD2 (5 bases each). Looked up from germline, CDR1 is SGHVS and CDR2 is FNYEAQ. V was cut by 5 bases and J by 5 bases, with 10 bases left in between. The length of the CDR3 is 13 residues. CDR3 bases: TGTGCCAGCAGCAGGGACCCCAACAATGAGCAGTTCTTC. Translating it yields CASSRDPNNEQFF.

The chain is built from TRBV20-1 and TRBJ2-5; 7 positions match TRBD1. The CDR3 loop spans 12 amino acids. J was trimmed by 3 bases and V by 5 bases; bases with no gene match: 3. The germline CDR1 and CDR2 sequences are DFQATT and SNEGSKA (reference sequence). The CDR3 loop reads CSAVTGKETQYF. As DNA, the CDR3 is TGCAGTGCTGTGACAGGGAAAGAGACCCAGTACTTC.

This sequence joins TRBV11-2 and TRBJ2-7, with 10 bases lining up with TRBD1. CDR1 is SGHAT and CDR2 is FQNNGV in the germline V gene. This CDR3 region has 15 residues. V gave up 5 bases and J gave up 3 bases; unmatched junction bases: 7. CDR3 coding DNA: TGTGCCAGCAGCCCAAGCCGGGACAGGGGCTACGAGCAGTACTTC. Translated, it gives CASSPSRDRGYEQYF. The full variable domain, rest sourced from reference TRBV11-2 and TRBJ2-7, is EAGVAQSPRYKIIEKRQSVAFWCNPISGHATLYWYQQILGQGPKLLIQFQNNGVVDDSQLPKDRFSAERLKGVDSTLKIQPAKLEDSAVYLCASSPSRDRGYEQYFGPGTRLTVT.

This chain connects TRBV29-1 to TRBJ2-5; 7 nucleotides agree with TRBD1. V shed 5 bases and J 4 bases; nucleotides not matched to a gene: 10. This CDR3 spans 14 amino acids. Looked up from germline, CDR1 is SQVTM and CDR2 is ANQGSEA. The CDR3 nucleotides are TGCAGCGTTACACAAAGGGGGCGCCTAGAGACCCAGTACTTC. It is translated as CSVTQRGRLETQYF. The full variable domain, its missing parts supplied by reference TRBV29-1 and TRBJ2-5, is SAVISQKPSRDICQRGTSLTIQCQVDSQVTMMFWYRQQPGQSLTLIATANQGSEATYESGFVIDKFPISRPNLTFSTLTVSNMSPEDSSIYLCSVTQRGRLETQYFGPGTRLLVL.

This clonotype was seen many times. J is TRBJ2-1 and V is TRBV7-9, with 8 bases identical to TRBD1. Trimming at V came to 3 bases and at J to 5 bases, leaving 9 bases not matched to a gene. The germline CDR1 and CDR2 sequences are SEHNR and FQNEAQ (reference sequence). This CDR3 has 16 amino acids. As DNA, the CDR3 is TGTGCCAGCAGCTTTCCAGGGGGCATGGCGGACAATGAGCAGTTCTTC. Protein: CASSFPGGMADNEQFF.

The rearrangement links TRBV20-1 to TRBJ2-5; D perhaps matches TRBD2 (6 bases). Trimming removed 0 bases at V and 5 bases at J, with 13 bases between. Per germline, CDR1 DFQATT and CDR2 SNEGSKA (reference sequence). The CDR3 spans 14 residues. CDR3 DNA sequence: TGCAGTGCTAGAGATGGTAGACGGGGGGAGACCCAGTACTTC. Encoded protein: CSARDGRRGETQYF.

V usage is TRBV6-6 and J usage is TRBJ2-2, with TRBD2 as a possible D gene (5 bases). The CDR3 runs to 12 residues. Between the trimmed V and J ends, which lost 6 bases and 7 bases, there was a span of 9 bases. CDR1 and CDR2 (germline): MNHNY, SVGAGI (reference sequence). The CDR3 nucleotides read TGTGCCAGCAGCCTAGCTGTCGGGGAGCTGTTTTTT. It translates to CASSLAVGELFF.

The chain joins TRBV7-9 to TRBJ2-2; 8 bases agree with TRBD2. The V gene end was trimmed by 6 bases and the J gene end by 0 bases; junction bases not matched to a gene: 15. From germline, CDR1 is SEHNR and CDR2 FQNEAQ (reference sequence). The CDR3 consists of 19 residues. CDR3 loop: CASRPLADDTHANTGELFF. In DNA, the CDR3 is TGTGCCAGCAGACCACTAGCGGACGACACACACGCGAACACCGGGGAGCTGTTTTTT. The whole variable domain, remainder taken from reference TRBV7-9 and TRBJ2-2, is DTGVSQNPRHKITKRGQNVTFRCDPISEHNRLYWYRQTLGQGPEFLTYFQNEAQLEKSRLLSDRFSAERPKGSFSTLEIQRTEQGDSAMYLCASRPLADDTHANTGELFFGEGSRLTVL.

This clonotype was found a few times. The J gene is TRBJ1-4, the V gene TRBV7-2; 9 bases are shared with TRBD1. The V gene's germline CDR1 is SGHTA and CDR2 FQGNSA. This CDR3 comprises 15 residues. J lost 8 bases, V lost 5 bases, and 9 bases had no gene match. DNA of the CDR3: TGTGCCAGCAGCCCCCGACAGGGGGGGGCGGAAAAACTGTTTTTT. It specifies CASSPRQGGAEKLFF.

The rearrangement uses TRBV4-1 and TRBJ1-2, with a possible D match to TRBD1 (5 bases). This CDR3 spans 15 amino acids. V lost 4 bases and J 4 bases, leaving 16 bases between the germline ends. Per the germline V gene, CDR1 is MGHRA and CDR2 is YSYEKL. This CDR3 reads CASSPGGVKSYGYTF. The CDR3 DNA follows: TGCGCCAGCAGCCCGGGGGGGGTAAAGAGCTATGGCTACACCTTC.

J is TRBJ1-5 and V is TRBV28, with D uncertain. V lost 7 bases and J lost 0, with 10 bases in between. CDR3 size: 14 residues. Germline-derived CDR1 and CDR2 are MDHEN and SYDVKM. The CDR3 DNA follows: TGTGCCAGCAACAGCTTACTTAGCAATCAGCCCCAGCATTTT. Translating it yields CASNSLLSNQPQHF.

V and J are TRBV20-1 and TRBJ2-6; tentative D call: TRBD1 (6 bases). Trimming took off 6 bases at V and 0 bases at J, with 6 bases between the two ends. The CDR3 has 13 amino acids. Germline CDR1 is DFQATT and CDR2 is SNEGSKA (reference sequence). The CDR3 is CSARGSGANVLTF. DNA for the CDR3: TGCAGTGCCAGGGGCTCTGGGGCCAACGTCCTGACTTTC.

In its sample, this clonotype was seen a few times. Here the CDR3 reads CAISERYNEQFF. The DNA for the CDR3 is TGTGCCATCAGTGAAAGGTACAATGAGCAGTTCTTC. The chain has TRBV10-3 and TRBJ2-1; D ambiguous. V lost 3 bases to trimming and J lost 4 bases, with 4 bases between them. This CDR3 spans 12 amino acids. Per germline, CDR1 ENHRY and CDR2 SYGVKD.

A few counts support this clonotype. This rearrangement joins TRBV7-9 to TRBJ2-1; D is unclear. V lost 5 bases to trimming and J lost 6 bases, with 5 bases between them. Germline V gene data show CDR1 as SEHNR and CDR2 as FQNEAQ (reference sequence). CDR3 size: 11 residues. The CDR3 DNA reads as TGTGCCAGCAGCGAAGTCAATGAGCAGTTCTTC. Its protein is CASSEVNEQFF.

In its sample, this clonotype was seen many times. This chain joins TRBV7-8 and TRBJ1-3; D is perhaps TRBD1 (6 bases). Deletions cut 5 bases from V and 0 bases from J, with 14 bases between. CDR1 SGHVS and CDR2 FQNEAQ come from the germline V gene. The CDR3 has 16 amino acids. The CDR3 loop reads CASSDRTVRSGNTIYF. The CDR3, as DNA: TGTGCCAGCAGCGATAGGACAGTTCGCTCTGGAAACACCATATATTTT.

The sample holds many counts of this clonotype. The chain is built from TRBV7-2 and TRBJ2-5, with D possibly matching TRBD2 (6 bases). The germline gives CDR1 SGHTA, CDR2 FQGNSA. The CDR3 extends over 16 amino acids. Trimming pared 0 bases from V and 3 bases from J, leaving 14 bases between. The CDR3 is CASSLAIAAREETQYF. CDR3 nucleotide sequence: TGTGCCAGCAGCTTAGCAATAGCGGCTAGGGAAGAGACCCAGTACTTC.

This clonotype was picked up a small number of times. The rearrangement uses TRBV6-2 or TRBV6-3 and TRBJ2-7, with D perhaps assigned TRBD1 or TRBD2 (5 bases each). This CDR3 has 14 residues. V lost 6 bases to trimming and J lost 3 bases, with 15 bases between them. Germline CDR1 reads MNHEY; CDR2 reads SVGEGT. The DNA of the CDR3 is TGTGCCAGCAGCCGGGACGGCGACTTCTACGAGCAGTACGTC. It codes for CASSRDGDFYEQYV.

As to this clonotype: A read error is possible here, since a much larger clone lies one base away. V is TRBV7-6 and J is TRBJ2-3; either TRBD1 or TRBD2 may supply D (5 bases each). The CDR3 sequence is 16 residues long. Trimming left V 6 bases short and J 8 bases short, with 24 bases between. Germline CDR1 is SGHVS and CDR2 is FNYEAQ. For the CDR3, the DNA is TGTGCCAGCAGACAGACCCTCAGCAGGGAGTTCGCTACGCAGTATTTT. Translation: CASRQTLSREFATQYF.

This rearrangement joins TRBV6-2 or TRBV6-3 to TRBJ2-7; TRBD1 matches at 7 bases. Germline V CDR1 and CDR2: MNHEY, SVGEGT. The CDR3 contains 16 residues. Trimming cost V 7 bases and J 3 bases; bases outside gene matches: 15. CDR3 protein: CASTLRQGGNLYEQYF. Here the CDR3 DNA reads TGTGCCAGCACCCTCAGACAGGGTGGGAACCTCTACGAGCAGTACTTC.

This clonotype was counted ten times or more. The chain is built from TRBV7-6 and TRBJ2-7, with 11 bases that match TRBD2. CDR1 and CDR2 from the germline V gene are SGHVS and FNYEAQ. This CDR3 has 17 residues. The CDR3 protein is CASSLAVLAGDPYEQYV. DNA of the CDR3: TGTGCTAGCAGCTTAGCAGTACTAGCGGGAGACCCCTACGAGCAGTACGTC.

This clonotype occurred a few times. This sequence joins TRBV6-1 and TRBJ2-7; D remains unclear. Germline V CDR1 and CDR2: MNHNS, SASEGT. This CDR3 contains 13 residues. The V gene lost 1 base and the J gene lost 0 bases, with 4 bases spanning the gap. In DNA form, the CDR3 reads TGTGCCAGCAGTGAAGGGAGCTCCTACGAGCAGTACGTC. Its protein product is CASSEGSSYEQYV.